These 5 T cell receptor beta chains were all obtained from the same sample, sequenced in a study of blood T cell repertoires in COVID-19. TCRdb keeps only in-frame clones here, not all; method: immunoSEQ multiplex PCR. The sample contains roughly 200,000 clones, about four fifths of which appear only once. Source material: peripheral blood. These receptors were taken from a man between 65 and 85 years old with active or convalescent COVID-19.

CDR3 region: CASSSRLGGNYNEQFF. The DNA of the CDR3 is TGTGCCAGCAGCTCCCGTTTGGGGGGGAACTACAATGAGCAGTTCTTC. J is TRBJ2-1 and V is TRBV11-3; TRBD2 matches at 7 bases. The V segment lost 4 bases and the J segment 3 bases; nucleotides outside the gene matches: 9. Germline CDR1 is SGHNT and CDR2 is YENEEA. CDR3 size: 16 residues.

This chain connects TRBV27 to TRBJ1-1, with TRBD1 identical over 7 bases. Germline values: CDR1 MNHEY, CDR2 SMNVEV (reference sequence). The CDR3 has 15 amino acids. V shed 6 bases and J 4 bases; nucleotides not matched to a gene: 11. The CDR3 reads CASRKLTGWVTEAFF. The CDR3 nucleotides are TGTGCCAGCAGAAAGCTGACAGGGTGGGTCACTGAAGCTTTCTTT.

The count of this clone is one. The chain employs TRBV7-6 and TRBJ1-1; 9 bases are shared with TRBD1. CDR3 length: 19 amino acids. CDR1 is SGHVS, CDR2 FNYEAQ, per germline. Trimming cost V 5 bases and J 2 bases; bases outside gene matches: 18. CDR3 region: CASSPYRGREVGENTEAFF. CDR3 bases: TGTGCCAGCAGCCCTTACAGGGGGCGGGAGGTGGGAGAAAACACTGAAGCTTTCTTT.

This chain connects TRBV6-5 to TRBJ1-1; 9 positions agree with TRBD1. Per germline, CDR1 MNHEY and CDR2 SVGAGI. The trim removed 10 bases at V and 5 bases at J, leaving 8 bases unmatched. This CDR3 spans 13 amino acids. The CDR3 sequence: CATHRDRVTEAFF. CDR3 sequence (DNA): TGTGCCACCCATCGGGACAGGGTAACTGAAGCTTTCTTT.

The chain recombines TRBV30 with TRBJ2-3; D perhaps matches TRBD1 (6 bases). Trimming removed 5 bases from V and 0 bases from J, with 15 bases in between. The length of the CDR3 is 15 residues. Looked up from germline, CDR1 is GTSNPN and CDR2 is SVGIG (reference sequence). The DNA of the CDR3 is TGTGCCTGGTGGCAGGGGAGTCGAAGCACAGATACGCAGTATTTT. Its translation is CAWWQGSRSTDTQYF.